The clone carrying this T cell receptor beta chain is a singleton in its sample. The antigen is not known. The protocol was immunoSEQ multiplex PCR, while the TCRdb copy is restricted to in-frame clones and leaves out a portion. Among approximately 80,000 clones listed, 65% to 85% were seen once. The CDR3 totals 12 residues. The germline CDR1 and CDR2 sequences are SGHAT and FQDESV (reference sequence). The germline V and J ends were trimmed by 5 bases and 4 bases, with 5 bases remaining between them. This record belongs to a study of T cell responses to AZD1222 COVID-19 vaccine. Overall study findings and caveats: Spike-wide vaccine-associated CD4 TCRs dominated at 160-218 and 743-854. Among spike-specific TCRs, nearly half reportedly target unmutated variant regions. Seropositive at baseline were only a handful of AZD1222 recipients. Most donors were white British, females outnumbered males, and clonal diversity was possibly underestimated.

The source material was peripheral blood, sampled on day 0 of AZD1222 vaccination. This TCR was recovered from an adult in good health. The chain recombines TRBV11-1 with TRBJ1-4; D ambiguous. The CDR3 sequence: CASSRFNEKLFF. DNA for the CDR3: TGTGCCAGCAGCCGGTTTAATGAAAAACTGTTTTTT. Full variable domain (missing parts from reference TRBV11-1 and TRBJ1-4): EAEVAQSPRYKITEKSQAVAFWCDPISGHATLYWYRQILGQGPELLVQFQDESVVDDSQLPKDRFSAERLKGVDSTLKIQPAELGDSAMYLCASSRFNEKLFFGSGTQLSVL.